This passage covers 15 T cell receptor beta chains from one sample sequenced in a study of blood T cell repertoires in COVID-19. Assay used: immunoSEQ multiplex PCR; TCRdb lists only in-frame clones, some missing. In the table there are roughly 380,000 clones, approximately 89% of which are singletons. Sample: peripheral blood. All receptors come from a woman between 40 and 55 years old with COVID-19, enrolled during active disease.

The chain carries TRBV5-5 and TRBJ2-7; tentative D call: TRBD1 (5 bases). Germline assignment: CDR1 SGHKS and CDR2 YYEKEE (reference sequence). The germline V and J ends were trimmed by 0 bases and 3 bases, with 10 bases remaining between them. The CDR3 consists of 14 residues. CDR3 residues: CASSLVRDSYEQYF. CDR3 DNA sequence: TGTGCCAGCAGCTTGGTTCGCGACAGCTACGAGCAGTACTTC.

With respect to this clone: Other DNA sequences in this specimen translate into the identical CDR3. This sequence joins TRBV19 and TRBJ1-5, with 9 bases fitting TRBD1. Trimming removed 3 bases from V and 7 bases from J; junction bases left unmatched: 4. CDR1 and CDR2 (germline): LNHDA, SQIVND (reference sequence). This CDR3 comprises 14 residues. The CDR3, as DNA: TGTGCCAGTAGTATCGGACAGGGGTACCAGCCCCAGCATTTT. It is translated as CASSIGQGYQPQHF.

CDR3 in amino acids: CASRGQSTDTQYF. Here the CDR3 DNA reads TGCGCCAGTCGAGGACAGAGCACAGATACGCAGTATTTT. The chain has TRBV4-3 and TRBJ2-3, with D possibly TRBD1 on 6 matching bases. Trimming stripped 9 bases from V and 0 bases from J, with 10 bases between. CDR3 length equals 13 residues. Germline CDR1 reads LGHNA; CDR2 reads YSLEER.

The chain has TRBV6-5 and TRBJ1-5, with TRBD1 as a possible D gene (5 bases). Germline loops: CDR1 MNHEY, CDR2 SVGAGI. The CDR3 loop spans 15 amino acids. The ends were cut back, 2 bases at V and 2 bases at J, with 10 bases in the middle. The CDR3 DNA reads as TGTGCCAGCAGTTACGGCAGGGCGGGCAATCAGCCCCAGCATTTT. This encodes CASSYGRAGNQPQHF.

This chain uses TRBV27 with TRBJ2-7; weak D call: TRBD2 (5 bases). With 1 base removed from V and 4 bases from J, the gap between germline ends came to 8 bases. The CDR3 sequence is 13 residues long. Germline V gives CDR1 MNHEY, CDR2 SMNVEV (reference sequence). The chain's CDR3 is CASSLFEGYEQYF. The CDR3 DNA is TGTGCCAGCAGTTTATTCGAGGGTTACGAGCAGTACTTC.

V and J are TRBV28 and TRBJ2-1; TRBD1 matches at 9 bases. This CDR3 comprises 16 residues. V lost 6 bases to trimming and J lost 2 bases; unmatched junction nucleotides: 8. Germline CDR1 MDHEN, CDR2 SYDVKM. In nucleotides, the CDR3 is TGTGCCAGCAGCTCTATGACAGGGGGAGCCTACAATGAGCAGTTCTTC. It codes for CASSSMTGGAYNEQFF.

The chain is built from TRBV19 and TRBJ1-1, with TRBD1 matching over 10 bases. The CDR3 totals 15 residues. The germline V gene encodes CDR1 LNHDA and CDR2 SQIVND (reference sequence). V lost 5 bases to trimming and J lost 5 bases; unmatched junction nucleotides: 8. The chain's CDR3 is CASSDTGTGDTEAFF. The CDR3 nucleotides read TGTGCCAGTAGTGACACCGGGACAGGGGATACTGAAGCTTTCTTT.

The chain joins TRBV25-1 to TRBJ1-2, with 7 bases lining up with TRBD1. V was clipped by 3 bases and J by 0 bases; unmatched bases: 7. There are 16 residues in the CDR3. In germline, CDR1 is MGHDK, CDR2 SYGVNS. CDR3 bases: TGTGCCAGCAGTGAGCGGACAGGCCCGACTAACTATGGCTACACCTTC. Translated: CASSERTGPTNYGYTF.

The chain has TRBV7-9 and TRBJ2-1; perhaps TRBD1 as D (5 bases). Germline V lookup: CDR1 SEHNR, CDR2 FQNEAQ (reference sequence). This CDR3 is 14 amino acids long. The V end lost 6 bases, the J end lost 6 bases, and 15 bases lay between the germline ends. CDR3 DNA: TGTGCCAGCAGATTGGCAGGGTCAGGCAATGAGCAGTTCTTC. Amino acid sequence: CASRLAGSGNEQFF.

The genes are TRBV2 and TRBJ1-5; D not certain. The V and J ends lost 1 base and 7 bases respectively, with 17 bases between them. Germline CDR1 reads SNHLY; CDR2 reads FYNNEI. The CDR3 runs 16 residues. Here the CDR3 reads CASSEDRTFRGQPQHF. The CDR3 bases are TGTGCCAGCAGTGAAGATCGGACCTTCAGAGGGCAGCCCCAGCATTTT.

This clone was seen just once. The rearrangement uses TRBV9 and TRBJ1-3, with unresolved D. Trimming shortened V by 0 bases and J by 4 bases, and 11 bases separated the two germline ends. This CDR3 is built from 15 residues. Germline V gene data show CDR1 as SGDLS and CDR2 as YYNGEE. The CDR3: CASSVVPAGGNTIYF. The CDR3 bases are TGTGCCAGCAGCGTAGTGCCGGCCGGGGGAAACACCATATATTTT.

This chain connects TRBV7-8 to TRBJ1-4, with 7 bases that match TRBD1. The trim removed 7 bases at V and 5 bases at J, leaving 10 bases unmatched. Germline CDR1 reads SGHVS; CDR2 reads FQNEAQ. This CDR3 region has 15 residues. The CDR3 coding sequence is TGTGCCAGCACCGTCGGGACAGCTCAAAATGAAAAACTGTTTTTT. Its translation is CASTVGTAQNEKLFF.

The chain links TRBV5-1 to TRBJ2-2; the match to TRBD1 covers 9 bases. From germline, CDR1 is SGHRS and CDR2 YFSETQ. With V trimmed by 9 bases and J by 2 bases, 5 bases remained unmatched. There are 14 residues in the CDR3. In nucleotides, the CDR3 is TGCGCCACTAAGGACAGGGGAAACACCGGGGAGCTGTTTTTT. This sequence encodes CATKDRGNTGELFF.

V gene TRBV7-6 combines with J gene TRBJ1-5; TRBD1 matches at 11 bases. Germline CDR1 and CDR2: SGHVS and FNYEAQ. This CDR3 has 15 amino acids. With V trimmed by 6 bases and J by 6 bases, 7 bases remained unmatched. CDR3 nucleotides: TGTGCCAGCAGTTTCGGACAGGGGGCGGGTCAGCCCCAGCATTTT. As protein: CASSFGQGAGQPQHF.

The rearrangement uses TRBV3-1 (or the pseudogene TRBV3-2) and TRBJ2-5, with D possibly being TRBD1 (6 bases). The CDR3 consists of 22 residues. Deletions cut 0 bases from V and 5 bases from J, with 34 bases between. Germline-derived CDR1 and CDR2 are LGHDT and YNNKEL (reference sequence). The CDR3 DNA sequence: TGTGCCAGCAGCCAAGAACGTCTCAATTTCCGGACAGTGTCAGGGATGTTTGAGACCCAGTACTTC. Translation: CASSQERLNFRTVSGMFETQYF.